These 26 T cell receptor beta chains originate from one sample sequenced in a study of blood T cell repertoires in COVID-19. Assay used: immunoSEQ multiplex PCR; TCRdb lists only in-frame clones, some missing. The sample includes 95,000 to 150,000 clones, just over 70% of them seen just once. Source material: peripheral blood. The origin of the receptors is a human donor with acute or convalescent COVID-19. The donor label of this sample is uncertain.

This sequence joins TRBV7-8 and TRBJ1-3; 7 positions agree with TRBD1. J lost 7 bases, V lost 5 bases, and 5 bases had no gene match. This CDR3 has 13 residues. The germline CDR1 and CDR2 sequences are SGHVS and FQNEAQ. The CDR3 region has the DNA TGTGCCAGCAGCCGACAGGGCCAGAACACCATATATTTT. This translates into CASSRQGQNTIYF.

The V gene is TRBV7-2, the J gene TRBJ1-3; 7 nucleotides line up with TRBD1. Germline lookup yields CDR1 SGHTA and CDR2 FQGNSA. CDR3 length: 16 amino acids. The V and J ends lost 1 base and 0 bases, in that order; junction bases with no gene match: 3. In DNA, the CDR3 is TGTGCCAGCAGCTTAGTAGGGACAGCCTCTGGAAACACCATATATTTT. Translating it yields CASSLVGTASGNTIYF.

In its sample, this clone was seen many times. The rearrangement links TRBV29-1 to TRBJ1-1; tentative D call: TRBD1 (6 bases). Germline CDR1 SQVTM, CDR2 ANQGSEA. CDR3 size: 10 residues. V was cut by 4 bases and J by 10 bases, with 10 bases left in between. CDR3 nucleotide sequence: TGCAGCGTTGTCAGGGGTACAGCTTTCTTT. As protein: CSVVRGTAFF.

The V call is TRBV13, the J call TRBJ2-5, with 10 positions matching TRBD2. The CDR3 covers 15 residues. The germline V gene has CDR1 PRHDT and CDR2 FYEKMQ (reference sequence). V lost 4 bases and J lost 4; bases outside the gene matches: 6. The CDR3 nucleotides are TGTGCCAGCAGCTCACTAGCGGGGAGGGGAGAGACCCAGTACTTC. This translates into CASSSLAGRGETQYF.

The chain joins TRBV5-6 to TRBJ2-7, with D unclear. Deletions cut 0 bases from V and 7 bases from J, with 11 bases between. Germline V gene data show CDR1 as SGHDT and CDR2 as YYEEEE. The CDR3 runs 13 residues. The CDR3 coding sequence is TGTGCCAGCAGCTTGGGCAGAGGTAGAGAGCAGTACGTC. Protein product: CASSLGRGREQYV.

The rearrangement uses TRBV19 and TRBJ1-4; 9 bases agree with TRBD1. This CDR3 spans 15 amino acids. Looked up from germline, CDR1 is LNHDA and CDR2 is SQIVND (reference sequence). Trimming removed 5 bases from V and 12 bases from J; junction bases left unmatched: 13. This CDR3 reads CASSPGTGTSWELFF. Here the CDR3 DNA reads TGTGCCAGTAGTCCGGGGACAGGGACGTCCTGGGAACTGTTTTTT.

The CDR3 loop reads CASSALAGGGNEQFF. CDR3 nucleotides: TGTGCCAGCAGCGCACTAGCGGGGGGGGGAAATGAGCAGTTCTTC. The gene calls are TRBV6-5 and TRBJ2-1; TRBD2 aligns across 13 bases. V shed 6 bases, J shed 7 bases, and the junction held 6 bases outside the gene matches. The germline V gene has CDR1 MNHEY and CDR2 SVGAGI. The length of the CDR3 is 15 residues.

This clone showed up many times. Additional DNA sequences in this sample encode the identical CDR3. The chain links TRBV18 to TRBJ1-5; D is undetermined. The CDR3 sequence is 13 residues long. Trimming removed 2 bases at V and 5 bases at J, with 7 bases between. Germline values: CDR1 KGHSH, CDR2 LQKENI. The CDR3 sequence: CASSPDRDQPQHF. The CDR3, as DNA: TGTGCCAGCTCACCAGATAGAGATCAGCCCCAGCATTTT. The complete variable domain, with remaining parts taken from reference TRBV18 and TRBJ1-5, reads NAGVMQNPRHLVRRRGQEARLRCSPMKGHSHVYWYRQLPEEGLKFMVYLQKENIIDESGMPKERFSAEFPKEGPSILRIQQVVRGDSAAYFCASSPDRDQPQHFGDGTRLSIL.

The gene calls are TRBV12-3 or TRBV12-4 and TRBJ1-1; D not resolved. This CDR3 has 13 amino acids. V lost 2 bases and J lost 8, with 12 bases in between. Here the CDR3 reads CASSLPGGWEAFF. The CDR3 DNA is TGTGCCAGCAGTTTACCGGGTGGGTGGGAAGCTTTCTTT.

This clone occurred a few times. The genes are TRBV12-3 or TRBV12-4 and TRBJ2-7; D may be TRBD1 (5 bases). Trimming took 3 bases from V and 3 from J, leaving 9 bases between them. This CDR3 spans 13 amino acids. CDR3 sequence reads: CASSFGRDYEQYV. CDR3 DNA: TGTGCCAGCAGTTTTGGCAGGGACTACGAGCAGTACGTC.

The chain carries TRBV7-6 and TRBJ1-3; D is ambiguous. CDR3 length: 14 amino acids. V gave up 2 bases and J gave up 0 bases, with 5 bases separating them. The germline V gene has CDR1 SGHVS and CDR2 FNYEAQ. In DNA, the CDR3 is TGTGCCAGCAGCTTATACAGCTCTGGAAACACCATATATTTT. Its translation is CASSLYSSGNTIYF. Drawing the rest from reference TRBV7-6 and TRBJ1-3, the complete variable domain is GAGVSQSPRYKVTKRGQDVALRCDPISGHVSLYWYRQALGQGPEFLTYFNYEAQQDKSGLPNDRFSAERPEGSISTLTIQRTEQRDSAMYRCASSLYSSGNTIYFGEGSWLTVV.

This rearrangement joins TRBV6-5 to TRBJ2-5, with a weak D call TRBD1 (8 bases). Germline CDR1 MNHEY, CDR2 SVGAGI. CDR3 length: 13 amino acids. Trimming shortened V by 5 bases and J by 4 bases, and 11 bases separated the two germline ends. The chain's CDR3 is CASSHRGGETQYF. The CDR3 DNA sequence: TGTGCCAGCAGTCACAGGGGGGGAGAGACCCAGTACTTC.

J is TRBJ1-2 and V is TRBV7-9, with unresolved D. The germline V gene has CDR1 SEHNR and CDR2 FQNEAQ (reference sequence). The germline V and J ends were trimmed by 1 base and 3 bases, with 15 bases remaining between them. The CDR3 extends over 16 amino acids. The CDR3 DNA reads as TGTGCCAGCAGCTTAGTAAATCGGGGTGTAGACTATGGCTACACCTTC. Its protein product is CASSLVNRGVDYGYTF.

The V and J genes are TRBV11-2 and TRBJ2-6, with 8 bases matching TRBD1. Trimming took 10 bases from V and 0 from J; bases not matched to a gene: 8. The CDR3 is 16 residues long. Germline values: CDR1 SGHAT, CDR2 FQNNGV. CDR3 coding DNA: TGTGCCACAAGGGACAGGAGTAACTCTGGGGCCAACGTCCTGACTTTC. It is translated as CATRDRSNSGANVLTF.

In nucleotides, the CDR3 is TGTGCCAGTAGTATAATGGGGAGGAACACTGAAGCTTTCTTT. It encodes CASSIMGRNTEAFF. V usage is TRBV19 and J usage is TRBJ1-1, with D unclear. The CDR3 length is 14 residues. Trimming stripped 2 bases from V and 1 base from J, with 8 bases between. The V gene's germline CDR1 is LNHDA and CDR2 SQIVND (reference sequence). Based on the CDR3 plus reference TRBV19 and TRBJ1-1, the full variable domain is DGGITQSPKYLFRKEGQNVTLSCEQNLNHDAMYWYRQDPGQGLRLIYYSQIVNDFQKGDIAEGYSVSREKKESFPLTVTSAQKNPTAFYLCASSIMGRNTEAFFGQGTRLTVV.

This clone has more than one count but fewer than ten. The chain carries TRBV2 and TRBJ1-6, with 8 bases matching TRBD1. V lost 9 bases to trimming and J lost 7 bases; unmatched junction nucleotides: 8. Germline CDR1 and CDR2: SNHLY and FYNNEI. The CDR3 has 14 residues. The CDR3, as DNA: TGTGCCAGACAGGGGGACTATTCGAATTCACCCCTCCACTTT. It codes for CARQGDYSNSPLHF.

In its sample, this clone was seen a few times. The gene calls are TRBV27 and TRBJ2-5, with D uncertain. Trimming took 8 bases from V and 0 from J, leaving 10 bases between them. Per the germline V gene, CDR1 is MNHEY and CDR2 is SMNVEV (reference sequence). The CDR3 length is 13 residues. The CDR3 sequence: CASQSQNQETQYF. The DNA for the CDR3 is TGTGCCAGCCAGTCACAGAACCAAGAGACCCAGTACTTC.

The chain employs TRBV28 and TRBJ2-5; TRBD1 matches 9 bases. The CDR3 totals 16 residues. Trimming took 3 bases from V and 2 from J; bases not matched to a gene: 7. Per germline, CDR1 MDHEN and CDR2 SYDVKM. CDR3 amino acids: CASSLLVGQGQETQYF. CDR3 sequence (DNA): TGTGCCAGCAGTTTGTTGGTTGGACAGGGGCAAGAGACCCAGTACTTC. Full variable domain (missing parts from reference TRBV28 and TRBJ2-5): DVKVTQSSRYLVKRTGEKVFLECVQDMDHENMFWYRQDPGLGLRLIYFSYDVKMKEKGDIPEGYSVSREKKERFSLILESASTNQTSMYLCASSLLVGQGQETQYFGPGTRLLVL.

The J gene is TRBJ2-5, the V gene TRBV18, with a tentative D call TRBD1 (5 bases). Trimming stripped 1 base from V and 2 bases from J, with 14 bases between. CDR1 is KGHSH, CDR2 LQKENI, per germline. The CDR3 covers 16 residues. CDR3 sequence reads: CASSPLALQGQETQYF. Here the CDR3 DNA reads TGTGCCAGCTCACCACTGGCTCTCCAGGGACAAGAGACCCAGTACTTC.

The J gene is TRBJ2-7, the V gene TRBV5-1; 10 nucleotides align to TRBD2. Trimming at V came to 1 base and at J to 4 bases, leaving 5 bases not matched to a gene. The CDR3 runs to 15 residues. Germline loops: CDR1 SGHRS, CDR2 YFSETQ. The DNA of the CDR3 is TGCGCCAGCAGCTTGCAAGCGGGGGGGCGGTACGAGCAGTACTTC. This translates into CASSLQAGGRYEQYF. The entire variable domain, with the rest obtained from reference TRBV5-1 and TRBJ2-7, is as follows: KAGVTQTPRYLIKTRGQQVTLSCSPISGHRSVSWYQQTPGQGLQFLFEYFSETQRNKGNFPGRFSGRQFSNSRSEMNVSTLELGDSALYLCASSLQAGGRYEQYFGPGTRLTVT.

The chain combines TRBV11-2 with TRBJ2-3, with 7 bases fitting TRBD1. V was pared by 1 base and J by 4 bases, with 2 bases of the junction left unmatched. The CDR3 is made up of 14 amino acids. CDR1 and CDR2 from the germline V gene are SGHAT and FQNNGV. CDR3 sequence: CASSLVGGPDTQYF. CDR3 nucleotide sequence: TGTGCCAGCAGCTTAGTAGGGGGCCCAGATACGCAGTATTTT.

The chain uses TRBV7-9 and TRBJ2-3; 11 bases are a match to TRBD2. The germline V gene has CDR1 SEHNR and CDR2 FQNEAQ (reference sequence). CDR3 size: 18 residues. V was clipped by 3 bases and J by 6 bases; unmatched bases: 14. The chain's CDR3 is CASSLPPRLAGRSDTQYF. The CDR3, as DNA: TGTGCCAGCAGCTTGCCTCCCAGACTAGCGGGGAGATCGGATACGCAGTATTTT.

The chain recombines TRBV29-1 with TRBJ1-2; D is unresolved. In germline, CDR1 is SQVTM, CDR2 ANQGSEA. Trimming stripped 5 bases from V and 4 bases from J, with 11 bases between. The CDR3 is made up of 12 amino acids. The CDR3 DNA follows: TGCAGCGTTCTTGGCGGAAGCTATGGCTACACCTTC. It yields the protein CSVLGGSYGYTF.

The rearrangement joins TRBV9 to TRBJ1-6; the match to TRBD1 covers 10 bases. From germline, CDR1 is SGDLS and CDR2 YYNGEE. This CDR3 spans 16 amino acids. Unmatched junction bases numbered 9, after V lost 4 bases and J lost 8 bases. The CDR3 spells CASSSRTGGGDSPLHF. CDR3 DNA: TGTGCCAGCAGCTCCCGGACAGGGGGAGGTGATTCACCCCTCCACTTT. The variable domain in full, completed from reference TRBV9 and TRBJ1-6, reads DSGVTQTPKHLITATGQRVTLRCSPRSGDLSVYWYQQSLDQGLQFLIQYYNGEERAKGNILERFSAQQFPDLHSELNLSSLELGDSALYFCASSSRTGGGDSPLHFGNGTRLTVT.

This clone was recorded at least ten times. The gene calls are TRBV6-1 and TRBJ1-2, with 12 bases aligning to TRBD1. With 2 bases clipped from V and 8 bases from J, the junction kept 3 bases outside the gene matches. CDR1 MNHNS and CDR2 SASEGT come from the germline V gene. The CDR3 loop spans 14 amino acids. CDR3 in DNA: TGTGCCAGCAGTGAAAGGGACAGGGGGCTCGGCTACACCTTC. Encoded protein: CASSERDRGLGYTF.

This clone was counted at least ten times. This chain uses TRBV3-1 (or the pseudogene TRBV3-2) with TRBJ2-1; 11 nucleotides agree with TRBD2. The V gene's germline CDR1 is LGHDT and CDR2 YNNKEL (reference sequence). This CDR3 region has 17 residues. V was clipped by 1 base and J by 8 bases; unmatched bases: 10. CDR3 in amino acids: CASSQALAGGPRDEQFF. CDR3 coding DNA: TGTGCCAGCAGCCAAGCCTTAGCGGGGGGGCCGCGCGATGAGCAGTTCTTC.